These 16 T cell receptor beta chains originate from one sample sequenced in a study of blood T cell repertoires in COVID-19. The repertoire was sequenced with immunoSEQ multiplex PCR; TCRdb's copy has only in-frame clones and lacks some. The sample includes about 220,000 clones, more than 80% of them seen just once. The sample taken for sequencing was PBMCs or T cells enriched from blood (not recorded which). The origin of the receptors is a woman between 35 and 50 years old with acute COVID-19.

As DNA, the CDR3 is TGTGCCAGCACGGGGGTAGGGCGCACAGATACGCAGTATTTT. Translated, it gives CASTGVGRTDTQYF. The rearrangement joins TRBV2 to TRBJ2-3, with D possibly being TRBD2 (6 bases). The germline V and J ends were trimmed by 7 bases and 1 base, with 12 bases remaining between them. CDR3 length: 14 amino acids. Germline V lookup: CDR1 SNHLY, CDR2 FYNNEI. The whole variable domain, remainder taken from reference TRBV2 and TRBJ2-3, is EPEVTQTPSHQVTQMGQEVILRCVPISNHLYFYWYRQILGQKVEFLVSFYNNEISEKSEIFDDQFSVERPDGSNFTLKIRSTKLEDSAMYFCASTGVGRTDTQYFGPGTRLTVL.

This sequence joins TRBV5-1 and TRBJ1-1, with unresolved D. Looked up from germline, CDR1 is SGHRS and CDR2 is YFSETQ. Trimming took off 4 bases at V and 5 bases at J, with 15 bases between the two ends. The CDR3 runs to 14 residues. Here the CDR3 reads CASSPLGGTTEAFF. For the CDR3, the DNA is TGCGCCAGCAGCCCGCTGGGAGGAACGACTGAAGCTTTCTTT.

The chain combines TRBV5-1 with TRBJ2-3, with D unclear. CDR3 length equals 15 residues. Trimming shortened V by 4 bases and J by 1 base, and 13 bases separated the two germline ends. CDR1 SGHRS and CDR2 YFSETQ come from the germline V gene. CDR3 nucleotides: TGCGCCAGCAGCCCTTACACCGTTCGCACAGATACGCAGTATTTT. Amino acids: CASSPYTVRTDTQYF.

The chain joins TRBV27 to TRBJ1-2; 7 bases are a match to TRBD1. CDR3 length: 13 amino acids. Per germline, CDR1 MNHEY and CDR2 SMNVEV (reference sequence). The V segment lost 3 bases and the J segment 8 bases; nucleotides outside the gene matches: 6. The CDR3 protein is CASSFDRVKGYTF. CDR3 DNA: TGTGCCAGCAGTTTCGACAGGGTGAAAGGCTACACCTTC.

The genes are TRBV19 and TRBJ1-5; D not resolved. The CDR3 has 16 amino acids. Germline CDR1 LNHDA, CDR2 SQIVND (reference sequence). Trimming shortened V by 3 bases and J by 2 bases, and 14 bases separated the two germline ends. CDR3 sequence reads: CASSMIGRGGNQPQHF. For the CDR3, the DNA is TGTGCCAGTAGTATGATTGGTCGGGGTGGCAATCAGCCCCAGCATTTT.

The chain combines TRBV29-1 with TRBJ2-2, with 9 bases aligning to TRBD2. The CDR3 contains 14 residues. CDR1 is SQVTM and CDR2 is ANQGSEA in the germline V gene. J was trimmed by 0 bases and V by 6 bases; bases with no gene match: 2. The CDR3 sequence is CSVRTSANTGELFF. The CDR3 DNA sequence: TGCAGCGTGCGGACTAGCGCGAACACCGGGGAGCTGTTTTTT.

The V and J genes are TRBV5-4 and TRBJ2-3; 12 nucleotides match TRBD1. J was trimmed by 7 bases and V by 3 bases; bases with no gene match: 12. CDR1 is SGHNT, CDR2 YYREEE, per germline (reference sequence). The CDR3 is 17 amino acids. The CDR3 sequence: CASSYGRDRGPGYTQYF. CDR3 DNA: TGTGCCAGCAGCTACGGCAGGGACAGGGGGCCGGGGTATACGCAGTATTTT.

This sequence joins TRBV9 and TRBJ2-1, with D possibly TRBD2 on 7 matching bases. The germline CDR1 and CDR2 sequences are SGDLS and YYNGEE. The CDR3 is made up of 15 amino acids. V was cut by 0 bases and J by 2 bases, with 9 bases left in between. The CDR3 reads CASSVGGGPYNEQFF. The CDR3 DNA reads TGTGCCAGCAGCGTAGGCGGGGGCCCCTACAATGAGCAGTTCTTC. The full variable domain, its missing parts supplied by reference TRBV9 and TRBJ2-1, is DSGVTQTPKHLITATGQRVTLRCSPRSGDLSVYWYQQSLDQGLQFLIQYYNGEERAKGNILERFSAQQFPDLHSELNLSSLELGDSALYFCASSVGGGPYNEQFFGPGTRLTVL.

This chain joins TRBV19 and TRBJ1-2; TRBD1 aligns across 8 bases. In germline, CDR1 is LNHDA, CDR2 SQIVND (reference sequence). The CDR3 has 16 residues. V was pared by 5 bases and J by 3 bases, with 11 bases of the junction left unmatched. CDR3 sequence (DNA): TGTGCCAGTAGTCAGACTAGACAGGGGAGATACTATGGCTACACCTTC. It translates to CASSQTRQGRYYGYTF.

The chain combines TRBV5-1 with TRBJ1-2; 7 bases are shared with TRBD1. The CDR3 spans 14 residues. V gave up 2 bases and J gave up 2 bases; unmatched junction bases: 3. Germline CDR1 SGHRS, CDR2 YFSETQ. The CDR3 here is CASSLTTGNYGYTF. The CDR3 bases are TGCGCCAGCAGCTTAACGACAGGGAACTATGGCTACACCTTC. Filled out from reference TRBV5-1 and TRBJ1-2, the complete variable domain reads KAGVTQTPRYLIKTRGQQVTLSCSPISGHRSVSWYQQTPGQGLQFLFEYFSETQRNKGNFPGRFSGRQFSNSRSEMNVSTLELGDSALYLCASSLTTGNYGYTFGSGTRLTVV.

Only a few counts were recorded for this clone. The rearrangement links TRBV5-4 to TRBJ1-1; D is undetermined. The V end lost 0 bases, the J end lost 0 bases, and 6 bases lay between the germline ends. This CDR3 spans 14 amino acids. CDR1 and CDR2 from the germline V gene are SGHNT and YYREEE (reference sequence). Here the CDR3 DNA reads TGTGCCAGCAGCTTGGAGACATTGAACACTGAAGCTTTCTTT. It is translated as CASSLETLNTEAFF.

This clone was seen only once. The chain couples TRBV5-1 to TRBJ2-1; a possible D gene is TRBD2 (5 bases). Trimming shortened V by 5 bases and J by 0 bases, and 12 bases separated the two germline ends. Germline assignment: CDR1 SGHRS and CDR2 YFSETQ. The CDR3 loop spans 15 amino acids. CDR3 in amino acids: CASRLDSSSYNEQFF. For the CDR3, the DNA is TGCGCCAGCAGACTGGACTCAAGCTCCTACAATGAGCAGTTCTTC.

This clone was detected only once. The chain links TRBV10-1 to TRBJ2-5; weak D call: TRBD2 (6 bases). CDR1 is WNHNN, CDR2 SYGVQD, per germline (reference sequence). Between the trimmed V and J ends, which lost 5 bases and 2 bases, there was a span of 12 bases. This CDR3 has 14 residues. CDR3 protein: CASSIGGEQETQYF. The CDR3 DNA reads as TGCGCCAGCAGTATTGGCGGGGAGCAAGAGACCCAGTACTTC.

CDR3 DNA: TGTGCCAGCAGCTTAGGGGACAGCGCTCGTCGCACCGGGGAGCTGTTTTTT. As protein: CASSLGDSARRTGELFF. This chain joins TRBV11-2 and TRBJ2-2, with TRBD1 matching over 7 bases. The CDR3 has 17 amino acids. V trimming: 1 base; J trimming: 4 bases; junction bases outside the gene matches: 9. Germline V gene data show CDR1 as SGHAT and CDR2 as FQNNGV. The full variable domain, its missing parts supplied by reference TRBV11-2 and TRBJ2-2, is EAGVAQSPRYKIIEKRQSVAFWCNPISGHATLYWYQQILGQGPKLLIQFQNNGVVDDSQLPKDRFSAERLKGVDSTLKIQPAKLEDSAVYLCASSLGDSARRTGELFFGEGSRLTVL.

V and J are TRBV11-2 and TRBJ2-3; 8 nucleotides align to TRBD2. Germline assignment: CDR1 SGHAT and CDR2 FQNNGV. The CDR3 totals 16 residues. V shed 5 bases, J shed 5 bases, and the junction held 12 bases outside the gene matches. CDR3 nucleotides: TGTGCCAGCAGCAAAGATCCGGGGGGGCCCGTAGATACGCAGTATTTT. This translates into CASSKDPGGPVDTQYF.

This clone was seen only once. A much more abundant neighbour one base away suggests this may be a read error. J is TRBJ2-7 and V is TRBV15, with a tentative D call TRBD2 (5 bases). V was cut by 2 bases and J by 0 bases, with 14 bases left in between. The germline V gene encodes CDR1 LNHNV and CDR2 YYDKDF (reference sequence). The CDR3 contains 16 residues. For the CDR3, the DNA is TGTGCCACCAGCAGACCGGGGATTTCGAACTCCTACGAGCAGTACTTC. Translating it yields CATSRPGISNSYEQYF.